A selection of T cell receptor beta chains follows, all from one sample in a study of early T cells in non-severe SARS-CoV-2 infection. TCRdb fed the 5' RACE reads into MiXCR, producing one record per CDR3 protein. The sample yields 85,000 to 120,000 distinct CDR3 sequences, less than 15% seen once. Sequencing input: whole blood. The receptors were sampled from an adult who was a healthcare worker with PCR-confirmed SARS-CoV-2 infection or an uninfected control (not recorded which). The conserved cysteine and the conserved F or W are not part of the CDR3 here. The D gene is left open where the match is weak. The size field is filled for only some rows; it gives once, few, many or a size class.

cdr3_length	clone_size	v_call	d_call	j_call	cdr3_aa
14	once	TRBV7-2	TRBD1	TRBJ2-1	ASSPRVLGQGVEQF
14	few	TRBV10-2	-	TRBJ1-5	ASSEPGHGVGQPQH
14	-	TRBV7-9	-	TRBJ1-5	ASSSRGGRSNQPQH
18	-	TRBV4-1	TRBD2	TRBJ2-1	ASSQETLKFIAGIYNEQF
14	-	TRBV7-2	TRBD2	TRBJ2-3	ASSLLGGGRTDTQY
10	many	TRBV28	-	TRBJ2-7	ASSLRPYEQY
12	many	TRBV7-9	-	TRBJ2-3	ASSLQGSTDTQY
15	-	TRBV7-9	-	TRBJ2-1	ASSAPVFGFYNVEQF
12	many	TRBV5-6	-	TRBJ2-2	ASSLGQITGELF
11	many	TRBV6-1	-	TRBJ2-7	ASSEASIYEQY
13	few	TRBV28	TRBD1	TRBJ1-4	ASSVPGQGDEKLF
13	few	TRBV18	-	TRBJ1-5	ASSPIGGRRQPQH
13	-	TRBV3-1	-	TRBJ2-1	ASSHFLVSTDEQF
12	many	TRBV3-1	-	TRBJ2-3	AAGGPPVTDTQY
12	few	TRBV2	TRBD1	TRBJ1-2	ASSGTGGSSGYT
12	many	TRBV5-4	TRBD2	TRBJ2-7	ASSSGTSAEEQY
11	few	TRBV20-1	-	TRBJ2-2	SARPGTAGELF
18	few	TRBV7-9	TRBD2	TRBJ2-1	ASSPPPGLAVTKAFDEQF
11	many	TRBV7-2	-	TRBJ1-1	ASSLAPGVEAF
12	once	TRBV20-1	-	TRBJ1-2	SARQGTANYGYT
10	-	TRBV10-3	TRBD1	TRBJ2-7	AIKNRGWEQY
13	many	TRBV4-1	TRBD2	TRBJ2-5	ASSLGLGGQETQY
11	many	TRBV10-3	TRBD1	TRBJ1-5	AIQQGAYQPQH
17	many	TRBV27	TRBD2	TRBJ2-1	ASSLSQGLAGVGYNEQF
13	-	TRBV7-2	-	TRBJ2-1	ASSLALASYNEQF
12	-	TRBV6-5	-	TRBJ1-1	ASSYSGVNTEAF
9	many	TRBV28	-	TRBJ1-1	ASSKGFEAF
10	many	TRBV28	TRBD1	TRBJ2-5	ASVGQTSPTY
12	few	TRBV7-2	-	TRBJ1-1	TSSLEQGTTEAF
13	-	TRBV20-1	-	TRBJ2-6	SAGKGVGGANVLT
13	-	TRBV6-2/TRBV6-3	-	TRBJ1-5	ASSYGQSSNQPQH
13	-	TRBV15	-	TRBJ2-1	ATSRDRVEYNEQF
12	-	TRBV7-9	TRBD1	TRBJ1-1	ASSPWDRMSGAF
11	once	TRBV6-6	-	TRBJ1-3	ATLSLPGNTIY
13	few	TRBV12-3/TRBV12-4	-	TRBJ2-1	ASRARGATYNEQF
11	-	TRBV9	TRBD1	TRBJ2-5	ASSTDRGETQY
12	-	TRBV2	-	TRBJ1-2	ASSEKGDFYGYT
14	few	TRBV6-2/TRBV6-3	TRBD2	TRBJ2-1	ASSPLGSGRAYEQF
10	many	TRBV12-3/TRBV12-4	-	TRBJ2-6	ASGSGANVLT
10	-	TRBV9	TRBD2	TRBJ2-3	ASSGRLAGLY
16	-	TRBV9	-	TRBJ2-7	ASSGQGATSGRVYEQY
12	many	TRBV5-5	TRBD1	TRBJ2-3	ASSLGQGADTQY
12	-	TRBV20-1	-	TRBJ2-4	SASRGTAKNIQY
11	-	TRBV14	-	TRBJ1-2	ASSQEGPYGYT
14	many	TRBV11-2	TRBD2	TRBJ2-1	ASTWRTSGIYNEQF
13	-	TRBV6-6	-	TRBJ1-5	ASSSVVRGNQPQH
11	few	TRBV20-1	-	TRBJ2-7	SARDPTSYEQY
14	-	TRBV28	-	TRBJ1-6	ASTDPGDGIYSPLH
12	-	TRBV6-5	-	TRBJ2-5	ASSYGGGKETQY
13	many	TRBV18	-	TRBJ2-3	ASTTRWQHTDTQY
12	-	TRBV9	-	TRBJ2-3	ASSAGSTTDTQY
14	few	TRBV28	-	TRBJ1-6	ASSLGRAPYNSPLH
15	many	TRBV28	TRBD1	TRBJ2-6	ASSSGMTGAGANVLT
14	once	TRBV4-1	TRBD1	TRBJ1-1	ASSPGTGRGPTEAF
14	few	TRBV20-1	TRBD2	TRBJ2-4	SARDLGGPSKNIQY
13	-	TRBV7-2	TRBD2	TRBJ2-3	ASSWGLAGTDTQY
11	many	TRBV25-1	-	TRBJ2-1	ASSELGGRGQF